The rows below give T cell receptor beta chains drawn from one sample of a study of blood T cell repertoires in COVID-19. The repertoire was sequenced with immunoSEQ multiplex PCR; TCRdb's copy has only in-frame clones and lacks some. Of 50,000 or so clones in the sample, about 85% were seen once. Sequenced sample: peripheral blood. Source of these receptors: a human donor in a cohort sampled during active COVID-19. Each CDR3 is given with its conserved first and last residue. The D gene is left open where the match is weak. A row's size may be missing; if present it is once, few, many or a size class.

D: .
J: TRBJ1-2
V: TRBV28
size: .
DNA: TGTGCCAGCAGTTTTCAATCCTATGGCTACACCTTC
CDR3: CASSFQSYGYTF

D: TRBD2
J: TRBJ2-3
V: TRBV6-5
size: .
DNA: TGTGCCAGCAGTTCTACTAGCGGGGTTAGCACAGATACGCAGTATTTT
CDR3: CASSSTSGVSTDTQYF

D: TRBD1
J: TRBJ2-3
V: TRBV9
size: .
DNA: TGTGCCAGCAGCCTAAGGACAGGGGGCGAAGATACGCAGTATTTT
CDR3: CASSLRTGGEDTQYF

D: TRBD1
J: TRBJ2-1
V: TRBV19
size: .
DNA: TGTGCCAGTAGTATATTGGGGGACAGGGCCTACAATGAGCAGTTCTTC
CDR3: CASSILGDRAYNEQFF

D: .
J: TRBJ1-1
V: TRBV14
size: .
DNA: TGTGCCAGCAGCCAAGATGGTGGGGGGGGCACTGAAGCTTTCTTT
CDR3: CASSQDGGGGTEAFF

D: .
J: TRBJ1-2
V: TRBV30
size: once
DNA: TGTGCCTGGGAGGGGGGGAGCTACACCTTC
CDR3: CAWEGGSYTF

D: .
J: TRBJ2-2
V: TRBV18
size: .
DNA: TGTGCCAGCTCACCACGTCAGGCGAACACCGGGGAGCTGTTTTTT
CDR3: CASSPRQANTGELFF

D: .
J: TRBJ2-3
V: TRBV21-1
size: .
DNA: TGTGCCAGCATCGATGATGCGCTCAGGGCGCAGTATTTT
CDR3: CASIDDALRAQYF

D: TRBD1
J: TRBJ1-1
V: TRBV7-2
size: .
DNA: TGTGCCAGCAGCTTACCCGGGACAGTGAACACTGAAGCTTTCTTT
CDR3: CASSLPGTVNTEAFF

D: TRBD1
J: TRBJ1-5
V: TRBV19
size: .
DNA: TGTGCCAGTGGGGGAGGAACAGGGGATGGAAGGAGCAATCAGCCCCAGCATTTT
CDR3: CASGGGTGDGRSNQPQHF

D: TRBD1
J: TRBJ2-7
V: TRBV18
size: .
DNA: TGTGCCAGCTCCTCCGGGACAGAAGCCTACGAGCAGTACTTC
CDR3: CASSSGTEAYEQYF

D: TRBD2
J: TRBJ2-4
V: TRBV5-8
size: once
DNA: TGTGCCAGCAGCTTGGGGCTAGCGGGAGGGATCAAAAACATTCAGTACTTC
CDR3: CASSLGLAGGIKNIQYF

D: .
J: TRBJ1-2
V: TRBV7-9
size: .
DNA: TGTGCCAGCAGCTCAGGAGGCTACACCTTC
CDR3: CASSSGGYTF

D: TRBD2
J: TRBJ2-2
V: TRBV3-1/TRBV3-2
size: .
DNA: TGTGCCAGCAGCCAAATAAGCGGGAGAGACACCGGGGAGCTGTTTTTT
CDR3: CASSQISGRDTGELFF

D: .
J: TRBJ2-1
V: TRBV6-5
size: .
DNA: TGTGCCGTCCCCCCGGGGGGCGCTGAGCAGTTCTTC
CDR3: CAVPPGGAEQFF

D: .
J: TRBJ1-1
V: TRBV19
size: .
DNA: TGTGCCAGTAAAGAGGGGGTGAACACTGAAGCTTTCTTT
CDR3: CASKEGVNTEAFF

D: .
J: TRBJ1-1
V: TRBV7-2
size: .
DNA: TGTGCCAGCAGCTTAAGGGGTTCGATGAACACTGAAGCTTTCTTT
CDR3: CASSLRGSMNTEAFF

D: .
J: TRBJ1-2
V: TRBV18
size: .
DNA: TGTGCCAGCTCCCCGGACAGAAACACTAACTATGGCTACACCTTC
CDR3: CASSPDRNTNYGYTF

D: .
J: TRBJ1-2
V: TRBV7-2
size: .
DNA: TGTGCCAGCAGCCCAGCGGGGGGCGGTGGCTACACCTTC
CDR3: CASSPAGGGGYTF

D: .
J: TRBJ1-1
V: TRBV14
size: .
DNA: TGTGCCAGCAGCCGAGGGTGGAGGAACACTGAAGCTTTCTTT
CDR3: CASSRGWRNTEAFF

D: .
J: TRBJ2-7
V: TRBV5-8
size: .
DNA: TGTGCCAGCAGCTTCCAGGGTTTGAAAACTGGGCAGTACTTC
CDR3: CASSFQGLKTGQYF

D: TRBD1
J: TRBJ2-1
V: TRBV7-9
size: .
DNA: TGTGCCAGCAGCTTACAGGGGGCGGATGAGCAGTTCTTC
CDR3: CASSLQGADEQFF

D: TRBD1
J: TRBJ1-2
V: TRBV5-4
size: .
DNA: TGTGCCAGCAGCGCTGGGACAGCTACTATGGGCTACACCTTC
CDR3: CASSAGTATMGYTF

D: TRBD1
J: TRBJ1-1
V: TRBV5-5
size: .
DNA: TGTGCCAGCAGCCGGACAGGGGGCGGCACTGAAGCTTTCTTT
CDR3: CASSRTGGGTEAFF

D: TRBD1
J: TRBJ2-1
V: TRBV5-1
size: .
DNA: TGCGCCAGCAGCTTACAGGGGGAGGCCTACAATGAGCAGTTCTTC
CDR3: CASSLQGEAYNEQFF

D: .
J: TRBJ2-1
V: TRBV27
size: .
DNA: TGTGCCAGCAGTTTAATAACAGGGACCTCCTACAATGAGCAGTTCTTC
CDR3: CASSLITGTSYNEQFF

D: TRBD2
J: TRBJ2-5
V: TRBV11-2
size: .
DNA: TGTGCCAGCAGCTTAGGTCGGACTAGCGGCCAAGAGACCCAGTACTTC
CDR3: CASSLGRTSGQETQYF

D: .
J: TRBJ2-2
V: TRBV12-3/TRBV12-4
size: few
DNA: TGTGCCAGCAGTTTACACTACACCGGGGAGCTGTTTTTT
CDR3: CASSLHYTGELFF

D: .
J: TRBJ2-7
V: TRBV14
size: .
DNA: TGTGCCAGCAGCCAAAGCGGGTACGAGCAGTACTTC
CDR3: CASSQSGYEQYF

D: TRBD1
J: TRBJ1-4
V: TRBV6-5
size: once
DNA: TGTGCCAGCAGACCCCAGGGGGTGGTGAATGAAAAACTGTTTTTT
CDR3: CASRPQGVVNEKLFF

D: .
J: TRBJ2-2
V: TRBV14
size: once
DNA: TGTGCCAGCAGCCCGAGGACTGGCGGGGAGCTGTTTTTT
CDR3: CASSPRTGGELFF

D: .
J: TRBJ1-2
V: TRBV28
size: .
DNA: TGTGCCAGCAGTTTCGGTTATGGCTACACCTTC
CDR3: CASSFGYGYTF

D: TRBD2
J: TRBJ2-1
V: TRBV11-2
size: .
DNA: TGTGCCAGCAGCCCGGGACTAGCGGGCCTTCAGAGTTACAATGAGCAGTTCTTC
CDR3: CASSPGLAGLQSYNEQFF